The 23 T cell receptor beta chains presented below share a single source sample, sequenced in a study of T-cell memory formation after mild COVID-19. MiXCR, run by TCRdb on the 5' RACE reads, gives a single entry per CDR3 protein. The table lists about 130,000 distinct CDR3 sequences, 15% to 20% of them singletons. Sequenced: PBMCs or a T cell subset sorted from them (not recorded which). These receptor sequences come from a man between 18 and 35 years old who had mild COVID-19 (a few samples of this study predate the infection). Cell type and time point are not known.

This clonotype was seen at least ten times. The gene calls are TRBV5-1 and TRBJ2-3; 8 bases are shared with TRBD2. The CDR3 contains 14 residues. J gave up 4 bases and V 2 bases, and 3 bases lay outside the gene matches. Germline V CDR1 and CDR2: SGHRS, YFSETQ. The CDR3 sequence is CASSFGGAADTQYF. The CDR3 region has the DNA TGCGCCAGCAGCTTCGGGGGGGCTGCAGATACGCAGTATTTT.

This clonotype was observed a few times. V gene TRBV12-3 or TRBV12-4 combines with J gene TRBJ1-6; D might be TRBD1 (6 bases). The ends were cut back, 6 bases at V and 8 bases at J, with 14 bases in the middle. CDR3 size: 14 residues. The CDR3 spells CASSPSGGHSPLHF. The CDR3 DNA reads TGTGCCAGCAGCCCGTCCGGGGGCCATTCACCCCTCCACTTT.

The CDR3 coding sequence is TGTGCCGCAAAGGATTACAATGAGCAGTTCTTC. Translating it yields CAAKDYNEQFF. This chain uses TRBV10-3 with TRBJ2-1; no clear D gene. The germline V gene encodes CDR1 ENHRY and CDR2 SYGVKD. The ends were cut back, 11 bases at V and 4 bases at J, with 9 bases in the middle. The CDR3 totals 11 residues.

The genes are TRBV6-6 and TRBJ1-6; D is possibly TRBD1 (5 bases). The CDR3 spans 14 residues. V lost 6 bases, J lost 9 bases, and 15 bases lay in between. Germline lookup yields CDR1 MNHNY and CDR2 SVGAGI (reference sequence). This CDR3 reads CASSPGREGSPLHF. The CDR3 bases are TGTGCCAGCAGCCCAGGGAGGGAGGGTTCACCCCTCCACTTT.

This clonotype was observed a few times. The chain couples TRBV4-3 to TRBJ2-7; TRBD2 agrees at 7 bases. With V trimmed by 0 bases and J by 3 bases, 8 bases remained unmatched. There are 16 residues in the CDR3. CDR1 is LGHNA, CDR2 YSLEER, per germline. CDR3 DNA sequence: TGCGCCAGCAGCCAAGATTGGATCGGGGGGAACTACGAGCAGTACTTC. This codes for CASSQDWIGGNYEQYF.

The sample holds a few counts of this clonotype. Germline and junction disagree at one end, which may indicate a read error. This chain's CDR3 is CASWPRSNTGELFF. The CDR3 nucleotides read TGTGCCAGCTGGCCGAGGTCGAATACCGGGGAGCTGTTTTTT. V usage is TRBV12-3 or TRBV12-4 and J usage is TRBJ2-2; D remains ambiguous. The CDR3 is 14 residues long.

This chain uses TRBV29-1 with TRBJ1-5; the D is unclear. With 6 bases removed from V and 2 bases from J, the gap between germline ends came to 11 bases. CDR1 and CDR2 from the germline V gene are SQVTM and ANQGSEA. This CDR3 comprises 13 residues. For the CDR3, the DNA is TGCAGCGTCGTATCCGGGGGCAATCAGCCCCAGCATTTT. Its translation: CSVVSGGNQPQHF. Variable domain in full (rest from reference TRBV29-1 and TRBJ1-5): SAVISQKPSRDICQRGTSLTIQCQVDSQVTMMFWYRQQPGQSLTLIATANQGSEATYESGFVIDKFPISRPNLTFSTLTVSNMSPEDSSIYLCSVVSGGNQPQHFGDGTRLSIL.

The chain joins TRBV18 to TRBJ2-3; no firm D call. The CDR3 totals 15 residues. The V gene lost 3 bases and the J gene lost 1 base, with 11 bases spanning the gap. Per germline, CDR1 KGHSH and CDR2 LQKENI. CDR3 loop: CASSPDGSGTDTQYF. The CDR3 nucleotides read TGTGCCAGCTCACCGGACGGCTCCGGCACAGATACGCAGTATTTT.

On this clonotype: This clone may be a read error of a much larger clone one base away. CDR3 coding DNA: TGTGCCAGCAGCTTCGGGGACGAGCAGTACTTC. This translates into CASSFGDEQYF. This chain joins TRBV11-2 and TRBJ2-7; D might be TRBD2 (5 bases). This CDR3 comprises 11 residues. The V gene's germline CDR1 is SGHAT and CDR2 FQNNGV. V was shortened by 3 bases and J by 5 bases, with 5 bases between the two germline ends.

The rearrangement uses TRBV12-3 or TRBV12-4 and TRBJ1-1; D is unclear. CDR3 length equals 13 residues. V lost 5 bases and J lost 3, with 10 bases in between. The DNA for the CDR3 is TGTGCCAGCAGTCTTAGACCCCACACTGAAGCTTTCTTT. Its translation: CASSLRPHTEAFF.

This clonotype has just one count. V usage is TRBV19 and J usage is TRBJ1-2, with D unresolved. The CDR3 loop spans 12 amino acids. Germline lookup yields CDR1 LNHDA and CDR2 SQIVND (reference sequence). V was pared by 0 bases and J by 10 bases, with 9 bases between. CDR3 loop: CASSIDRGFYTF. CDR3 nucleotide sequence: TGTGCCAGTAGTATAGATCGTGGCTTCTACACCTTC.

This clonotype was counted between two and nine times. This chain links TRBV29-1 with TRBJ1-1; D perhaps matches TRBD1 (6 bases). The CDR3 length is 14 residues. Germline-derived CDR1 and CDR2 are SQVTM and ANQGSEA. Trimming left V 7 bases short and J 1 base short, with 16 bases between. CDR3 amino acids: CSGTFGQWNTEAFF. CDR3 nucleotides: TGCAGCGGAACCTTTGGACAGTGGAACACTGAAGCTTTCTTT.

The chain combines TRBV4-3 with TRBJ1-5; unclear D gene. The CDR3 loop spans 15 amino acids. Germline lookup yields CDR1 LGHNA and CDR2 YSLEER. V was pared by 1 base and J by 0 bases, with 7 bases between. CDR3 nucleotide sequence: TGCGCCAGCAGCCAAGGCAGGTCTAGCAATCAGCCCCAGCATTTT. Translated, it gives CASSQGRSSNQPQHF.

This clonotype was recorded at least ten times. The chain links TRBV20-1 to TRBJ2-7, with D perhaps assigned TRBD1 or TRBD2 (7 bases each). Germline loops: CDR1 DFQATT, CDR2 SNEGSKA (reference sequence). This CDR3 spans 14 amino acids. V lost 2 bases and J lost 2, with 13 bases in between. Here the CDR3 reads CSARPQGGPYEQYF. CDR3 bases: TGCAGTGCTAGACCTCAGGGGGGGCCCTACGAGCAGTACTTC.

The chain joins TRBV5-1 to TRBJ1-1; D perhaps matches TRBD1 (5 bases). This CDR3 is built from 13 residues. The germline CDR1 and CDR2 sequences are SGHRS and YFSETQ. V lost 4 bases to trimming and J lost 6 bases, with 13 bases between them. CDR3 in DNA: TGCGCCAGCAGCATCCCGACAGAATCTGAAGCTTTCTTT. It specifies CASSIPTESEAFF.

The chain uses TRBV5-4 and TRBJ1-2; D is ambiguous. Germline V gene data show CDR1 as SGHNT and CDR2 as YYREEE (reference sequence). CDR3 length: 12 residues. The V and J ends lost 4 bases and 2 bases respectively, with 6 bases between them. CDR3 sequence reads: CASSRPNYGYTF. The CDR3 DNA is TGTGCCAGCAGCCGCCCGAACTATGGCTACACCTTC.

The sample holds a few counts of this clonotype. V gene TRBV7-9 combines with J gene TRBJ1-5; D is unclear. V lost 5 bases and J lost 9, with 8 bases in between. The germline V gene encodes CDR1 SEHNR and CDR2 FQNEAQ (reference sequence). The CDR3 sequence is 11 residues long. The CDR3 here is CASSGEGPQHF. The DNA for the CDR3 is TGTGCCAGCAGCGGGGAGGGGCCCCAGCATTTT.

The rearrangement links TRBV6-5 to TRBJ1-2, with D unresolved. CDR3 length: 14 amino acids. With 2 bases removed from V and 4 bases from J, the gap between germline ends came to 11 bases. Germline loops: CDR1 MNHEY, CDR2 SVGAGI. The CDR3 DNA follows: TGTGCCAGCAGTTACGGTCAGGTCTCCTATGGCTACACCTTC. As protein: CASSYGQVSYGYTF.

This clonotype was counted at least ten times. The chain uses TRBV7-3 and TRBJ2-1, with D perhaps matching TRBD1 or TRBD2 (5 bases each). This CDR3 region has 12 residues. V lost 1 base, J lost 7 bases, and 5 bases lay in between. The germline CDR1 and CDR2 sequences are SGHTA and FQGTGA. CDR3 sequence: CASSLRGNEQFF. The DNA of the CDR3 is TGTGCCAGCAGCTTAAGGGGGAATGAGCAGTTCTTC.

This clonotype has a handful of counts. The chain has TRBV7-8 and TRBJ2-1, with 11 nucleotides matching TRBD1. V was clipped by 8 bases and J by 8 bases; unmatched bases: 8. From germline, CDR1 is SGHVS and CDR2 FQNEAQ. CDR3 length equals 14 residues. The CDR3 DNA is TGTGCCAGCTGCCGGGACAGGGGGATGGATGAGCAGTTCTTC. Translated, it gives CASCRDRGMDEQFF. The full variable domain, rest sourced from reference TRBV7-8 and TRBJ2-1, is GAGVSQSPRYKVAKRGQDVALRCDPISGHVSLFWYQQALGQGPEFLTYFQNEAQLDKSGLPSDRFFAERPEGSVSTLKIQRTQQEDSAVYLCASCRDRGMDEQFFGPGTRLTVL.

This chain connects TRBV10-3 to TRBJ2-5; D not certain. V lost 4 bases and J 2 bases, leaving 8 bases between the germline ends. Germline CDR1 ENHRY, CDR2 SYGVKD. The CDR3 totals 13 residues. CDR3 loop: CAISGEPQETQYF. The CDR3 DNA follows: TGTGCCATCAGTGGAGAGCCACAAGAGACCCAGTACTTC.

This clonotype was observed many times. The chain employs TRBV15 and TRBJ2-3; tentatively, D is TRBD1 or TRBD2 (5 bases each). V was shortened by 0 bases and J by 5 bases, with 9 bases between the two germline ends. CDR3 size: 14 residues. Germline V gene lookup returns CDR1 LNHNV and CDR2 YYDKDF (reference sequence). The DNA for the CDR3 is TGTGCCACCAGCAGAGAACGGGACGGAGATACGCAGTATTTT. Translated: CATSRERDGDTQYF.

This clonotype occurred a few times. The rearrangement links TRBV3-1 to TRBJ2-2, with D uncertain. Trimming pared 2 bases from V and 5 bases from J, leaving 6 bases between. The CDR3 covers 13 residues. Germline V lookup: CDR1 LGHDT, CDR2 YNNKEL (reference sequence). The CDR3 DNA reads TGTGCCAGCAGCCAATCTGTTACCGGGGAGCTGTTTTTT. It is translated as CASSQSVTGELFF. Combining the CDR3 with reference TRBV3-1 and TRBJ2-2 gives the whole variable domain DTAVSQTPKYLVTQMGNDKSIKCEQNLGHDTMYWYKQDSKKFLKIMFSYNNKELIINETVPNRFSPKSPDKAHLNLHINSLELGDSAVYFCASSQSVTGELFFGEGSRLTVL.